A selection of T cell receptor beta chains follows, all from one sample in a study of OX40 agonist ivuxolimab in advanced cancers. Sequencing used immunoSEQ multiplex PCR; TCRdb keeps in-frame clones, though not all of them. In the table there are approximately 15,000 clones, 70% to 75% of which are singletons. Sequencing was performed on CD4+ or CD8+ T cells sorted from blood, taken in a trial of the OX40 agonist ivuxolimab. These receptors came from an adult with an advanced solid tumor such as melanoma, head and neck, liver or kidney cancer. Each CDR3 is given with its conserved first and last residue. Fields, in order: V gene, J gene, D gene, clone size, CDR3 protein, CDR3 DNA. The D gene is left open where the match is weak. Size tells how often a clone was seen (once, few, many) or the class of an expanded clone, and some rows leave it out.

v_gene: TRBV5-1; j_gene: TRBJ1-1; d_gene: TRBD1; abundance: .; CDR3aa: CASSGDRDFTGTEAFF; CDR3nt: TGCGCCAGCAGCGGGGACAGGGACTTTACCGGCACTGAAGCTTTCTTT
v_gene: TRBV2; j_gene: TRBJ2-7; d_gene: .; abundance: few; CDR3aa: CASHQGPRNEQYF; CDR3nt: TGTGCCAGCCATCAAGGACCTCGGAACGAGCAGTACTTC
v_gene: TRBV28; j_gene: TRBJ2-7; d_gene: .; abundance: .; CDR3aa: CASSLPGVRYEQYF; CDR3nt: TGTGCCAGCAGTCTCCCGGGGGTTAGATACGAGCAGTACTTC
v_gene: TRBV11-2; j_gene: TRBJ2-3; d_gene: .; abundance: .; CDR3aa: CASSLDGPRTQYF; CDR3nt: TGTGCCAGCAGCTTAGACGGACCCCGCACGCAGTATTTT
v_gene: TRBV7-9; j_gene: TRBJ2-7; d_gene: .; abundance: .; CDR3aa: CASSLAVQVGGHYEQYF; CDR3nt: TGTGCCAGCAGCTTGGCCGTCCAGGTCGGGGGCCATTACGAGCAGTACTTC
v_gene: TRBV19; j_gene: TRBJ1-2; d_gene: TRBD1; abundance: .; CDR3aa: CASTGDRGIYGYTF; CDR3nt: TGTGCCAGTACCGGGGACAGGGGGATCTATGGCTACACCTTC
v_gene: TRBV7-8; j_gene: TRBJ2-1; d_gene: TRBD1; abundance: once; CDR3aa: CASSILTGGPSNEQFF; CDR3nt: TGTGCCAGCAGCATCCTGACAGGGGGCCCTTCCAATGAGCAGTTCTTC
v_gene: TRBV28; j_gene: TRBJ2-5; d_gene: .; abundance: .; CDR3aa: CASSPAAEAPQETQYF; CDR3nt: TGTGCCAGCAGTCCGGCGGCGGAGGCCCCACAAGAGACCCAGTACTTC
v_gene: TRBV5-1; j_gene: TRBJ2-3; d_gene: TRBD2; abundance: .; CDR3aa: CASSEGLAGTDTQYF; CDR3nt: TGCGCCAGCAGCGAGGGACTAGCGGGCACAGATACGCAGTATTTT
v_gene: TRBV22-1; j_gene: TRBJ2-6; d_gene: .; abundance: once; CDR3aa: CPGSWFCEQSRANVLTF; CDR3nt: TGTCCTGGGAGCTGGTTTTGCGAACAAAGTCGGGCCAACGTCCTGACTTTC
v_gene: TRBV10-2; j_gene: TRBJ1-1; d_gene: .; abundance: .; CDR3aa: CASSYTLGGTEAFF; CDR3nt: TGCGCCAGCAGTTATACCCTAGGAGGGACTGAAGCTTTCTTT
v_gene: TRBV29-1; j_gene: TRBJ1-3; d_gene: .; abundance: few; CDR3aa: CSVVDRDSGNTIYF; CDR3nt: TGCAGCGTGGTCGACAGAGACTCTGGAAACACCATATATTTT
v_gene: TRBV9; j_gene: TRBJ1-3; d_gene: .; abundance: .; CDR3aa: CASSVDWISSGNTIYF; CDR3nt: TGTGCCAGCAGCGTAGACTGGATAAGCTCTGGAAACACCATATATTTT
v_gene: TRBV2; j_gene: TRBJ2-1; d_gene: TRBD2; abundance: .; CDR3aa: CASRWTSGSVDEQFF; CDR3nt: TGTGCCAGCCGTTGGACTAGCGGGAGTGTAGATGAGCAGTTCTTC
v_gene: TRBV27; j_gene: TRBJ1-1; d_gene: .; abundance: .; CDR3aa: CASSLSIATEAFF; CDR3nt: TGTGCCAGCAGTTTATCGATTGCCACTGAAGCTTTCTTT
v_gene: TRBV4-1; j_gene: TRBJ2-1; d_gene: .; abundance: .; CDR3aa: CASSQLEFSNEQFF; CDR3nt: TGCGCCAGCAGCCAACTTGAATTTTCTAATGAGCAGTTCTTC
v_gene: TRBV2; j_gene: TRBJ2-1; d_gene: TRBD2; abundance: .; CDR3aa: CASSELAEYNEQFF; CDR3nt: TGTGCCAGCAGTGAACTAGCGGAGTACAATGAGCAGTTCTTC
v_gene: TRBV19; j_gene: TRBJ1-5; d_gene: .; abundance: .; CDR3aa: CASTIAGAVSDPQHF; CDR3nt: TGTGCCAGTACCATAGCGGGGGCAGTAAGCGATCCCCAGCATTTT
v_gene: TRBV6-5; j_gene: TRBJ1-1; d_gene: .; abundance: medium-sized; CDR3aa: CASSYLDRSEAFF; CDR3nt: TGTGCCAGCAGTTACCTTGACAGAAGTGAAGCTTTCTTT
v_gene: TRBV4-1; j_gene: TRBJ2-7; d_gene: TRBD2; abundance: .; CDR3aa: CASSQDLSGRAGEQYF; CDR3nt: TGCGCCAGCAGCCAAGATCTAAGCGGGAGGGCCGGCGAGCAGTACTTC
v_gene: TRBV5-5; j_gene: TRBJ1-1; d_gene: .; abundance: .; CDR3aa: CASSPGGLNTEAFF; CDR3nt: TGTGCCAGCAGCCCGGGAGGGTTGAACACTGAAGCTTTCTTT
v_gene: TRBV13; j_gene: TRBJ2-7; d_gene: .; abundance: .; CDR3aa: CASSGDTYEQYF; CDR3nt: TGTGCCAGCAGCGGGGACACCTACGAGCAGTACTTC
v_gene: TRBV5-6; j_gene: TRBJ2-7; d_gene: .; abundance: .; CDR3aa: CASSFSGSSYEQYF; CDR3nt: TGTGCCAGCAGCTTCTCAGGCTCGTCCTACGAGCAGTACTTC
v_gene: TRBV27; j_gene: TRBJ2-1; d_gene: .; abundance: .; CDR3aa: CASSLGAGEQFF; CDR3nt: TGTGCCAGCAGCCTAGGGGCGGGTGAGCAGTTCTTC
v_gene: TRBV4-1; j_gene: TRBJ2-1; d_gene: .; abundance: .; CDR3aa: CASSQVYGGSSYNEQFF; CDR3nt: TGCGCCAGCAGCCAAGTGTATGGAGGGAGTTCCTACAATGAGCAGTTCTTC
v_gene: TRBV6-1; j_gene: TRBJ1-1; d_gene: .; abundance: .; CDR3aa: CASSKQNTEAFF; CDR3nt: TGTGCCAGCAGCAAGCAGAACACTGAAGCTTTCTTT
v_gene: TRBV11-2; j_gene: TRBJ2-5; d_gene: .; abundance: .; CDR3aa: CASSLDPRDNQETQYF; CDR3nt: TGTGCCAGCAGCTTAGATCCGAGGGACAACCAAGAGACCCAGTACTTC
v_gene: TRBV5-1; j_gene: TRBJ1-1; d_gene: .; abundance: once; CDR3aa: CASSTGLGTEAFF; CDR3nt: TGCGCCAGCAGTACAGGGCTGGGCACTGAAGCTTTCTTT
v_gene: TRBV7-9; j_gene: TRBJ1-4; d_gene: TRBD1; abundance: .; CDR3aa: CASSLEDRVAEKLFF; CDR3nt: TGTGCCAGCAGCTTAGAGGACAGGGTGGCTGAAAAACTGTTTTTT
v_gene: TRBV11-3; j_gene: TRBJ2-7; d_gene: .; abundance: once; CDR3aa: CASTGQNYEQYF; CDR3nt: TGTGCCAGCACAGGGCAGAATTACGAGCAGTACTTC
v_gene: TRBV9; j_gene: TRBJ2-7; d_gene: TRBD2; abundance: .; CDR3aa: CASSVGGGTSFYEQYF; CDR3nt: TGTGCCAGCAGCGTAGGGGGCGGGACTAGTTTCTACGAGCAGTACTTC
v_gene: TRBV27; j_gene: TRBJ2-5; d_gene: .; abundance: .; CDR3aa: CASSFYGQEGETQYF; CDR3nt: TGTGCCAGCAGTTTCTACGGGCAGGAGGGGGAGACCCAGTACTTC
v_gene: TRBV27; j_gene: TRBJ2-2; d_gene: .; abundance: few; CDR3aa: CASSFGGPDTGELFF; CDR3nt: TGTGCCAGCAGTTTTGGGGGACCTGACACCGGGGAGCTGTTTTTT
v_gene: TRBV30; j_gene: TRBJ2-7; d_gene: TRBD2; abundance: .; CDR3aa: CAWSDGAREYEQYF; CDR3nt: TGTGCCTGGAGTGACGGGGCGCGGGAGTACGAGCAGTACTTC
v_gene: TRBV21-1; j_gene: TRBJ2-1; d_gene: .; abundance: medium-sized; CDR3aa: CASSYQRDSNYNEQFF; CDR3nt: TGTGCCAGCAGCTACCAGCGGGATAGCAATTACAATGAGCAGTTCTTC
v_gene: TRBV27; j_gene: TRBJ2-1; d_gene: .; abundance: .; CDR3aa: CASSGGMWYNEQFF; CDR3nt: TGTGCCAGCTCGGGTGGGATGTGGTACAATGAGCAGTTCTTC
v_gene: TRBV4-1; j_gene: TRBJ1-4; d_gene: .; abundance: .; CDR3aa: CASSQGDTTNEKLFF; CDR3nt: TGCGCCAGCAGCCAGGGGGACACAACTAATGAAAAACTGTTTTTT
v_gene: TRBV30; j_gene: TRBJ1-1; d_gene: .; abundance: few; CDR3aa: CAWILPGGTEAFF; CDR3nt: TGTGCCTGGATCCTCCCTGGGGGAACTGAAGCTTTCTTT
v_gene: TRBV6-1; j_gene: TRBJ1-5; d_gene: .; abundance: once; CDR3aa: CASSSVGGSNQPQHF; CDR3nt: TGTGCCAGCAGTTCCGTGGGAGGGAGTAATCAGCCCCAGCATTTT
v_gene: TRBV27; j_gene: TRBJ2-7; d_gene: TRBD1; abundance: .; CDR3aa: CASSFLGQGYEQYF; CDR3nt: TGTGCCAGCAGTTTCTTGGGACAGGGCTACGAGCAGTACTTC
v_gene: TRBV7-9; j_gene: TRBJ1-5; d_gene: .; abundance: few; CDR3aa: CATTTGGNQPQHF; CDR3nt: TGTGCCACCACGACAGGAGGGAATCAGCCCCAGCATTTT
v_gene: TRBV27; j_gene: TRBJ2-7; d_gene: TRBD2; abundance: .; CDR3aa: CAIGRTSGGTYEQYF; CDR3nt: TGTGCCATTGGTCGAACTAGCGGAGGTACCTACGAGCAGTACTTC
v_gene: TRBV2; j_gene: TRBJ1-5; d_gene: .; abundance: .; CDR3aa: CASSGDGWNQPQHF; CDR3nt: TGTGCCAGCAGCGGGGACGGCTGGAATCAGCCCCAGCATTTT
v_gene: TRBV4-1; j_gene: TRBJ2-7; d_gene: .; abundance: medium-sized; CDR3aa: CASSPETSYEQYF; CDR3nt: TGCGCCAGCAGCCCCGAGACCTCCTACGAGCAGTACTTC
v_gene: TRBV6-5; j_gene: TRBJ2-1; d_gene: .; abundance: .; CDR3aa: CASSYSQVEQFF; CDR3nt: TGTGCCAGCAGTTACTCACAGGTCGAGCAGTTCTTC
v_gene: TRBV5-4; j_gene: TRBJ2-2; d_gene: .; abundance: .; CDR3aa: CASSLDRSPSLELFF; CDR3nt: TGTGCCAGCAGCTTGGATCGCAGTCCGTCGTTAGAGCTGTTTTTT
v_gene: TRBV5-6; j_gene: TRBJ1-3; d_gene: .; abundance: .; CDR3aa: CASSFGSGNTIYF; CDR3nt: TGTGCCAGCAGCTTTGGCTCTGGAAACACCATATATTTT